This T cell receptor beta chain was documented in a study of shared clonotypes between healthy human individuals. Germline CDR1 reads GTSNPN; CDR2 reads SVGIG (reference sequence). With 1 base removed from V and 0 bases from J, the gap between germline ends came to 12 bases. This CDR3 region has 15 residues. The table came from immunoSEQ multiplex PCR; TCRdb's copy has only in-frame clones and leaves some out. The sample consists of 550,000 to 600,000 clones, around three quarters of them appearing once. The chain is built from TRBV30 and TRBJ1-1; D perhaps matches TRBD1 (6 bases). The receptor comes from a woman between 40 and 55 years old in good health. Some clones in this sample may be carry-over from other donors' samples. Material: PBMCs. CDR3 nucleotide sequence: TGTGCCTGGAGTGAACGCTACAGGGTGAACACTGAAGCTTTCTTT. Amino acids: CAWSERYRVNTEAFF. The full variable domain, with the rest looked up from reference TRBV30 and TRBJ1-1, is SQTIHQWPATLVQPVGSPLSLECTVEGTSNPNLYWYRQAAGRGLQLLFYSVGIGQISSEVPQNLSASRPQDRQFILSSKKLLLSDSGFYLCAWSERYRVNTEAFFGQGTRLTVV.